Below, 16 T cell receptor beta chains from the same sample are listed, as sequenced in a study of graft-versus-host responses after intestinal transplantation. The protocol was immunoSEQ multiplex PCR, while the TCRdb copy is restricted to in-frame clones and leaves out a portion. The table records 80,000 to 95,000 clones, about 87% of them present only once. These receptors' antigens are unknown. Source: unstimulated CD4+ T cells sorted from spleen or lymph node cells, taken before transplant. The receptors stem from a human donor who was the organ donor for an intestinal transplant.

This chain links TRBV11-2 with TRBJ2-1; D unresolved. Trimming cost V 2 bases and J 8 bases, with 10 bases left between them. Germline V gives CDR1 SGHAT, CDR2 FQNNGV. The length of the CDR3 is 13 residues. CDR3 sequence (DNA): TGTGCCAGCAGCTTATGGGCCTGGGATGAGCAGTTCTTC. It translates to CASSLWAWDEQFF. Filled out from reference TRBV11-2 and TRBJ2-1, the complete variable domain reads EAGVAQSPRYKIIEKRQSVAFWCNPISGHATLYWYQQILGQGPKLLIQFQNNGVVDDSQLPKDRFSAERLKGVDSTLKIQPAKLEDSAVYLCASSLWAWDEQFFGPGTRLTVL.

V usage is TRBV29-1 and J usage is TRBJ1-2; D is uncertain. V was shortened by 4 bases and J by 6 bases, with 15 bases between the two germline ends. CDR3 length: 13 amino acids. The V gene's germline CDR1 is SQVTM and CDR2 ANQGSEA. CDR3 sequence: CSVVGGGFDGYTF. The DNA for the CDR3 is TGCAGCGTTGTCGGCGGAGGGTTTGATGGCTACACCTTC. Variable domain in full (rest from reference TRBV29-1 and TRBJ1-2): SAVISQKPSRDICQRGTSLTIQCQVDSQVTMMFWYRQQPGQSLTLIATANQGSEATYESGFVIDKFPISRPNLTFSTLTVSNMSPEDSSIYLCSVVGGGFDGYTFGSGTRLTVV.

This rearrangement joins TRBV19 to TRBJ2-1; TRBD2 might be the D (5 bases). Germline lookup yields CDR1 LNHDA and CDR2 SQIVND (reference sequence). V lost 3 bases to trimming and J lost 10 bases, with 16 bases between them. This CDR3 comprises 14 residues. The CDR3 here is CASSMLLGSLEQFF. The CDR3 nucleotides read TGTGCCAGTAGTATGTTACTAGGTAGCCTCGAGCAGTTCTTC. The whole variable domain, filled in from reference TRBV19 and TRBJ2-1, reads DGGITQSPKYLFRKEGQNVTLSCEQNLNHDAMYWYRQDPGQGLRLIYYSQIVNDFQKGDIAEGYSVSREKKESFPLTVTSAQKNPTAFYLCASSMLLGSLEQFFGPGTRLTVL.

The chain joins TRBV28 to TRBJ2-7, with 8 bases aligning to TRBD1. This CDR3 is built from 15 residues. J lost 0 bases, V lost 3 bases, and 4 bases had no gene match. CDR1 is MDHEN and CDR2 is SYDVKM in the germline V gene. The CDR3 region is CASSFPGQDSYEQYF. In DNA, the CDR3 is TGTGCCAGCAGTTTTCCGGGACAGGACTCCTACGAGCAGTACTTC.

The CDR3 loop reads CASSFLPTGSYRETQYF. Here the CDR3 DNA reads TGTGCCAGCAGCTTCCTCCCGACAGGAAGTTATCGAGAGACCCAGTACTTC. V gene TRBV7-2 combines with J gene TRBJ2-5; TRBD1 might be the D (6 bases). The V end was cut by 3 bases, the J end by 4 bases, with 21 bases between. This CDR3 is 17 amino acids long. CDR1 SGHTA and CDR2 FQGNSA come from the germline V gene. Looking up the rest from reference TRBV7-2 and TRBJ2-5 gives the full variable domain: GAGVSQSPSNKVTEKGKDVELRCDPISGHTALYWYRQSLGQGLEFLIYFQGNSAPDKSGLPSDRFSAERTGGSVSTLTIQRTQQEDSAVYLCASSFLPTGSYRETQYFGPGTRLLVL.

The chain couples TRBV4-2 to TRBJ2-3; 8 bases are shared with TRBD1. The CDR3 covers 18 residues. V lost 4 bases to trimming and J lost 1 base; unmatched junction nucleotides: 13. CDR1 and CDR2 (germline): LGHNA, YNFKEQ. CDR3 in DNA: TGTGCCAGCAGCCTAAACCCACCAGACAGGGGAGGCACAGATACGCAGTATTTT. This gives the protein CASSLNPPDRGGTDTQYF.

This chain connects TRBV6-5 to TRBJ1-2; the D gene is possibly TRBD1 (5 bases). Per the germline V gene, CDR1 is MNHEY and CDR2 is SVGAGI. Deletions cut 2 bases from V and 8 bases from J, with 15 bases between. CDR3 length: 14 residues. The CDR3: CASSYAPWGGGYTF. The CDR3 DNA reads as TGTGCCAGCAGTTACGCGCCCTGGGGGGGAGGCTACACCTTC.

This rearrangement joins TRBV15 to TRBJ2-4; 10 bases map to TRBD1. V shed 3 bases, J shed 15 bases, and the junction held 14 bases outside the gene matches. The CDR3 has 15 residues. CDR1 LNHNV and CDR2 YYDKDF come from the germline V gene (reference sequence). This CDR3 is CATSRAGTGVFSPYF. CDR3 nucleotides: TGTGCCACCAGCAGGGCCGGGACAGGGGTGTTTTCCCCGTACTTC.

This chain links TRBV4-1 with TRBJ2-1; TRBD2 matches at 8 bases. Germline V gene sequence: CDR1 MGHRA, CDR2 YSYEKL. The length of the CDR3 is 18 residues. J lost 4 bases, V lost 3 bases, and 14 bases had no gene match. CDR3 DNA sequence: TGCGCCAGCAGCCAGGCGGGGCGGGGGGCCTATGGATACAATGAGCAGTTCTTC. Translating gives CASSQAGRGAYGYNEQFF.

The chain joins TRBV11-2 to TRBJ2-2; 12 bases fit TRBD1. This CDR3 has 16 residues. CDR1 and CDR2 from the germline V gene are SGHAT and FQNNGV. V lost 4 bases to trimming and J lost 6 bases; unmatched junction nucleotides: 6. This CDR3 reads CASSSGTGGWSGELFF. In DNA, the CDR3 is TGTGCCAGCAGCTCAGGGACAGGGGGCTGGTCCGGGGAGCTGTTTTTT. The full variable domain, completed using reference TRBV11-2 and TRBJ2-2, is EAGVAQSPRYKIIEKRQSVAFWCNPISGHATLYWYQQILGQGPKLLIQFQNNGVVDDSQLPKDRFSAERLKGVDSTLKIQPAKLEDSAVYLCASSSGTGGWSGELFFGEGSRLTVL.

In its sample, this clone was seen once. CDR3 nucleotides: TGTGCCAGCAGCTTCCGGGACAGGGTCACTGAAGCTTTCTTT. Amino acids: CASSFRDRVTEAFF. The gene calls are TRBV11-2 and TRBJ1-1; 9 bases align to TRBD1. This CDR3 is built from 14 residues. J lost 4 bases, V lost 3 bases, and 3 bases had no gene match. The V gene's germline CDR1 is SGHAT and CDR2 FQNNGV.

This clone appeared a few times. The chain recombines TRBV5-1 with TRBJ2-5; D possibly corresponds to TRBD2 (6 bases). Germline loops: CDR1 SGHRS, CDR2 YFSETQ. Trimming left V 3 bases short and J 3 bases short, with 12 bases between. The CDR3 is 14 amino acids. This chain's CDR3 is CASSSPDYEETQYF. As DNA, the CDR3 is TGCGCCAGCAGCTCTCCGGACTACGAAGAGACCCAGTACTTC.

The rearrangement joins TRBV6-4 to TRBJ1-2, with D possibly being TRBD1 (6 bases). CDR3 length: 14 amino acids. Deletions cut 0 bases from V and 7 bases from J, with 12 bases between. The germline V gene encodes CDR1 MRHNA and CDR2 SNTAGT. CDR3 sequence: CASSDSTGGGGYTF. CDR3 nucleotides: TGTGCCAGCAGTGACTCGACGGGGGGCGGTGGCTACACCTTC.

This rearrangement joins TRBV7-8 to TRBJ1-1, with D maybe TRBD1 (5 bases). This CDR3 region has 14 residues. Looked up from germline, CDR1 is SGHVS and CDR2 is FQNEAQ. The V end lost 2 bases, the J end lost 4 bases, and 11 bases lay between the germline ends. CDR3 loop: CASSLRGGGTEAFF. For the CDR3, the DNA is TGTGCCAGCAGCTTACGCGGGGGAGGCACTGAAGCTTTCTTT.

The chain is built from TRBV30 and TRBJ2-5; D is uncertain. Germline CDR1 GTSNPN, CDR2 SVGIG (reference sequence). V lost 3 bases to trimming and J lost 2 bases, with 10 bases between them. This CDR3 has 13 residues. The CDR3 DNA is TGTGCCTGGAGCCTAGGAATGCAAGAGACCCAGTACTTC. It is translated as CAWSLGMQETQYF.

The chain has TRBV19 and TRBJ1-3; D is possibly TRBD1 (6 bases). V was pared by 4 bases and J by 0 bases, with 10 bases between. Germline lookup yields CDR1 LNHDA and CDR2 SQIVND (reference sequence). This CDR3 has 15 amino acids. The CDR3 reads CASSKRDNSGNTIYF. In DNA form, the CDR3 reads TGTGCCAGTAGTAAGAGGGACAACTCTGGAAACACCATATATTTT.